The 10 T cell receptor beta chains below all came from one sample that was sequenced in a study of shared clonotypes between healthy human individuals. Only in-frame clones appear in the TCRdb table, and some are missing; sequencing was by immunoSEQ multiplex PCR. The table records 2 million to 2.5 million clones, approximately 94% of them present only once. Material: naive CD4+ T cells sorted from blood. Subset described: CD45RA+ positively selected. The receptors were gathered from a man aged 18 to 30 in good health.

V usage is TRBV5-1 and J usage is TRBJ2-1, with D perhaps matching TRBD2 (5 bases). CDR3 length: 14 residues. The ends were cut back, 5 bases at V and 5 bases at J, with 14 bases in the middle. The germline V gene encodes CDR1 SGHRS and CDR2 YFSETQ. The CDR3 DNA is TGCGCCAGCAGGAACGGGATCAATGACAATGAGCAGTTCTTC. Protein sequence: CASRNGINDNEQFF.

V gene TRBV28 combines with J gene TRBJ2-2; 7 nucleotides align to TRBD1. The CDR3 totals 17 residues. CDR1 is MDHEN, CDR2 SYDVKM, per germline. V shed 8 bases and J 4 bases; nucleotides not matched to a gene: 16. The CDR3 sequence is CASVVSRPGQITGELFF. The DNA for the CDR3 is TGTGCCAGCGTAGTGTCTCGGCCGGGACAGATCACCGGGGAGCTGTTTTTT.

For this clone: The same CDR3 arises from other DNA sequences in this sample as well. The chain combines TRBV19 with TRBJ2-2; D gene unclear. Per the germline V gene, CDR1 is LNHDA and CDR2 is SQIVND (reference sequence). Deletions cut 0 bases from V and 3 bases from J, with 5 bases between. The CDR3 is made up of 14 amino acids. For the CDR3, the DNA is TGTGCCAGTAGTATAGAAGGGTACACCGGGGAGCTGTTTTTT. Protein product: CASSIEGYTGELFF.

The chain carries TRBV12-5 and TRBJ2-7; no clear D. The V and J ends lost 1 base and 4 bases respectively, with 8 bases between them. The CDR3 has 13 amino acids. CDR1 and CDR2 from the germline V gene are LGHNT and FRNRAP. The CDR3 here is CASGLGLGYEQYF. CDR3 in DNA: TGTGCTAGTGGTTTGGGGCTCGGTTACGAGCAGTACTTC.

The V gene is TRBV2, the J gene TRBJ2-5; 9 nucleotides match TRBD1. CDR3 length: 16 amino acids. After removal of 5 bases from V and 5 bases from J, the junction contained 12 bases not matched to a gene. Germline CDR1 and CDR2: SNHLY and FYNNEI. CDR3 DNA sequence: TGTGCCAGCAGTTATGGACAGGGACAGGGAGGGGAGACCCAGTACTTC. It translates to CASSYGQGQGGETQYF.

Note on this clone: The same CDR3 also results from other DNA sequences found in this sample. Written as DNA, the CDR3 is TGTGCCAGCAGCGTAGACGGGGCGACGAACACTGAAGCTTTCTTT. Translating gives CASSVDGATNTEAFF. V usage is TRBV9 and J usage is TRBJ1-1, with a possible D match to TRBD1 (5 bases). Germline V lookup: CDR1 SGDLS, CDR2 YYNGEE. The CDR3 covers 15 residues. V lost 0 bases and J lost 1, with 10 bases in between.

On this clone: Other DNA sequences from this sample encode an identical CDR3 as well. The chain couples TRBV5-1 to TRBJ1-5, with 9 bases lining up with TRBD1. Germline values: CDR1 SGHRS, CDR2 YFSETQ. CDR3 size: 14 residues. The trim removed 0 bases at V and 5 bases at J, leaving 0 bases unmatched. Written as DNA, the CDR3 is TGCGCCAGCAGCTTGGGACAGGGGGATCAGCCCCAGCATTTT. This gives the protein CASSLGQGDQPQHF.

This chain uses TRBV7-2 with TRBJ1-1; possibly TRBD1 for D (5 bases). Trimming cost V 2 bases and J 4 bases, with 11 bases left between them. CDR1 is SGHTA, CDR2 FQGNSA, per germline. This CDR3 comprises 14 residues. The chain's CDR3 is CASSLIQGPTEAFF. The CDR3 nucleotides read TGTGCCAGCAGCTTAATCCAGGGCCCCACTGAAGCTTTCTTT. Together with reference TRBV7-2 and TRBJ1-1, the CDR3 gives the full variable domain: GAGVSQSPSNKVTEKGKDVELRCDPISGHTALYWYRQSLGQGLEFLIYFQGNSAPDKSGLPSDRFSAERTGGSVSTLTIQRTQQEDSAVYLCASSLIQGPTEAFFGQGTRLTVV.

V gene TRBV20-1 combines with J gene TRBJ2-3, with D unclear. This CDR3 has 11 residues. V was cut by 5 bases and J by 2 bases, with 5 bases left in between. Germline values: CDR1 DFQATT, CDR2 SNEGSKA (reference sequence). CDR3 in DNA: TGCAGTGCTGATCCCACAGATACGCAGTATTTT. This encodes CSADPTDTQYF.

The chain combines TRBV5-1 with TRBJ2-5; the match to TRBD2 covers 9 bases. V shed 0 bases and J 4 bases; nucleotides not matched to a gene: 13. The germline CDR1 and CDR2 sequences are SGHRS and YFSETQ. The length of the CDR3 is 18 residues. The DNA of the CDR3 is TGCGCCAGCAGCTTGGCCCGGCGGGAGGGAAGAACAGGAGAGACCCAGTACTTC. Translation gives CASSLARREGRTGETQYF. The variable domain in full, with the rest retrieved from reference TRBV5-1 and TRBJ2-5, is KAGVTQTPRYLIKTRGQQVTLSCSPISGHRSVSWYQQTPGQGLQFLFEYFSETQRNKGNFPGRFSGRQFSNSRSEMNVSTLELGDSALYLCASSLARREGRTGETQYFGPGTRLLVL.